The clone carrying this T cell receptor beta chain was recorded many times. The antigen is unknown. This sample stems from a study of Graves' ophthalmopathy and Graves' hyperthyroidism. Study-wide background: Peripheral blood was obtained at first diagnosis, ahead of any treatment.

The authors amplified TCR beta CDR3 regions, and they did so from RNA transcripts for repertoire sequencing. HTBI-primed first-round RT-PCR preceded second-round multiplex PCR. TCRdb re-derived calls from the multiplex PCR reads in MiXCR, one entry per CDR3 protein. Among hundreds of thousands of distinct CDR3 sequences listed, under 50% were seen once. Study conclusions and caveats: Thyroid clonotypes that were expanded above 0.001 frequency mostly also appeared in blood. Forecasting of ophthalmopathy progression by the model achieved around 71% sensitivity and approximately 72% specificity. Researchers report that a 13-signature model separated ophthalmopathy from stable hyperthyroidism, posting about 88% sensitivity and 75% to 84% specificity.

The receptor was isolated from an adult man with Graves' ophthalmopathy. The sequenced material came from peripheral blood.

In DNA, the CDR3 is TGTGCCAGCAGTAGGGGGAACAGGGGTGTCTACACCTTC. Translation gives CASSRGNRGVYTF. The rearrangement joins TRBV25-1 to TRBJ1-2, with 7 bases identical to TRBD1. The germline V gene has CDR1 MGHDK and CDR2 SYGVNS. The CDR3 runs 13 residues. With V trimmed by 5 bases and J by 10 bases, 10 bases remained unmatched.